This T cell receptor (beta chain) was obtained from a study of cytomegalovirus exposure and HLA in healthy donors. This CDR3 is 15 amino acids long. V lost 2 bases to trimming and J lost 4 bases, with 14 bases between them. Germline V CDR1 and CDR2: LNHDA, SQIVND (reference sequence). A word on this clone: What it binds is not known.

Study findings and constraints: Researchers had no immune exposure information except CMV serostatus available.

The PCR ran on 60 Vbeta and 13 Jbeta primers. Sequenced by immunoSEQ multiplex PCR; TCRdb stores in-frame clones only, minus some. In the table there are around 99,000 clones, about 76% of which are singletons. The sequence derives from a man in his forties in good health and CMV-seronegative. The chain combines TRBV19 with TRBJ1-1; tentatively, D is TRBD1 (5 bases). The sequencing sample was made of PBMCs. CDR3 in amino acids: CASSIPAGIPTEAFF. CDR3 nucleotide sequence: TGTGCCAGTAGTATACCCGCAGGGATTCCCACTGAAGCTTTCTTT.